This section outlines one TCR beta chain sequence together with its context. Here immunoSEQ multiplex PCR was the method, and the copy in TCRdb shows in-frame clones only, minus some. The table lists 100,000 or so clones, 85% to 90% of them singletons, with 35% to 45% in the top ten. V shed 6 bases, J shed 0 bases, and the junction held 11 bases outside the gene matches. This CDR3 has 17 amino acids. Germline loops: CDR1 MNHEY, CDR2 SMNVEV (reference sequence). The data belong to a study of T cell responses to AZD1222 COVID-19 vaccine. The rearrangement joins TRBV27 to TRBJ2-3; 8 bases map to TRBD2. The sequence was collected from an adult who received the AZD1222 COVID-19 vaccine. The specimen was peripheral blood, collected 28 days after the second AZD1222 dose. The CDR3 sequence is CASRAWASGLSTDTQYF. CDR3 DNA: TGTGCCAGCAGGGCTTGGGCTAGCGGGCTGAGCACAGATACGCAGTATTTT.